This T cell receptor (beta chain) was sequenced for a study of human T cells and chemical hapten exposure. TCRdb itself ran the RACE reads through MiXCR, one entry per CDR3 protein. The data hold roughly 380,000 distinct CDR3 sequences, with 4.8% observed a single time. Time point specified: patch test 1, 2 weeks after DPC sensitization. Treatment indicated: therapeutic diphenylcyclopropenone sensitization with weekly scalp DPC. The CDR3 totals 15 residues. V lost 3 bases and J lost 0, with 8 bases in between. The germline gives CDR1 KGHDR, CDR2 SFDVKD. This specimen was whole blood, taken in connection with sensitization to the hapten diphenylcyclopropenone (DPC). This TCR came from a woman aged 45-60 years with alopecia areata. Some clones in this sample may be carry-over from other donors' samples. The rearrangement uses TRBV24-1 and TRBJ2-1, with D possibly matching TRBD2 (5 bases). CDR3 DNA: TGTGCCACCAGTGATCAGCGGATCTCCTACAATGAGCAGTTCTTC. Translated: CATSDQRISYNEQFF.